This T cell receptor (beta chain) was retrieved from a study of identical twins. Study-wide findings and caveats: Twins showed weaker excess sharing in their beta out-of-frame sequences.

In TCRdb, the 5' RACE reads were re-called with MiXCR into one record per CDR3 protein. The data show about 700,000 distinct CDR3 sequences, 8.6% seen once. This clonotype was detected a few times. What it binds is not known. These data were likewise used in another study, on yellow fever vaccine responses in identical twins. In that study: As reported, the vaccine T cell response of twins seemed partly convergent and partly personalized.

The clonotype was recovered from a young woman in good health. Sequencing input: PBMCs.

The CDR3 spells CASSVSLFNEQFF. The CDR3 DNA follows: TGTGCCAGCAGTGTAAGTCTATTCAATGAGCAGTTCTTC. V and J are TRBV6-4 and TRBJ2-1; the D is unclear. The V end was cut by 4 bases, the J end by 6 bases, with 10 bases between. The CDR3 loop spans 13 amino acids. CDR1 is MRHNA and CDR2 is SNTAGT in the germline V gene.